This T cell receptor (beta chain) was documented in a study of T cell responses to AZD1222 COVID-19 vaccine. This CDR3 contains 14 residues. Germline assignment: CDR1 SGHAT and CDR2 FQNNGV. With V trimmed by 7 bases and J by 5 bases, 7 bases remained unmatched. Some clones are missing from TCRdb's copy, which holds only in-frame ones; the method was immunoSEQ multiplex PCR. The sample comprises some 70,000 clones, roughly 80% of which are singletons, and over 12% rests with the top ten. The analysis combined second doses at about 4 or about 12 weeks. General study points: Recipients of AZD1222 seropositive at baseline numbered only five or six. Clonal diversity may have been underestimated, and the donors were mostly white British, with more females than males.

The table lists this clone with a few counts. What it binds is unknown. The input for sequencing was peripheral blood, taken 28 days after the second AZD1222 dose. This receptor was identified in an adult who received the AZD1222 COVID-19 vaccine. The J gene is TRBJ1-4, the V gene TRBV11-2, with 7 bases identical to TRBD1. The CDR3 sequence: CASTQGRGNEKLFF. Here the CDR3 DNA reads TGTGCCAGCACCCAGGGCAGGGGGAATGAAAAACTGTTTTTT.